A single sample is the source of the 12 T cell receptor delta chains below, sequenced in a study of delta chains in infants with herpesvirus infections. PBMC RNA was reverse transcribed using gamma-chain- and delta-chain-specific primers. TCRdb redid the clone calls on the RT-PCR reads with CATT. The repertoire includes about 680 delta-chain clones, around 45% of them detected once, and 20% sits in the top ten. The material sequenced was peripheral blood, taken at time point 1 of longitudinal follow-up. These receptors came from a human donor who was a Ugandan infant, either HIV-exposed or HIV-unexposed (not recorded which).

Details on this clone: A far larger clone is only one base removed, so a read error is likely. The rearrangement links TRAV38-2/DV8 to TRDJ1; a weak D match, TRDD3 (6 bases). V was cut by 0 bases and J by 0 bases, with 33 bases left in between. CDR3 length: 23 residues. Germline assignment: CDR1 TSESDYY and CDR2 QEAYKQQN. The CDR3 DNA follows: TGTGCTTATAGGAGCGCCGAAAGGTGGCACACCAGTCTGGGGCCTCAATACACCGATAAACTCATCTTT. Its translation: CAYRSAERWHTSLGPQYTDKLIF.

This clone was counted a single time. Only one base separates this from a far larger clonotype, so it likely reflects a read error. Other nucleotide sequences from this sample produce the same CDR3. This chain joins TRDV2 and TRDJ3, with 8 bases that match TRDD3. Germline lookup yields CDR1 GEAIGNYY and CDR2 EKD. This CDR3 spans 19 amino acids. As DNA, the CDR3 is TGTGCCTGTGACACCGTCGGGATACGTAGCTCCTGGGACACCCGTCAGATGTTTTTC. Translation gives CACDTVGIRSSWDTRQMFF.

The V call is TRDV2, the J call TRDJ3; TRDD3 aligns across 8 bases. The V segment lost 1 base and the J segment 10 bases; nucleotides outside the gene matches: 5. Germline CDR1 reads GEAIGNYY; CDR2 reads EKD. CDR3 length: 15 residues. The CDR3 region is CACDTRYWGTRQMFF. CDR3 nucleotide sequence: TGTGCCTGTGACACGAGGTACTGGGGGACCCGACAGATGTTTTTC.

About this clone itself: A much larger clone sits a single nucleotide away, making a read error possible. Other DNA variants within this sample encode the same CDR3. The rearrangement joins TRDV1 to TRDJ1; no definite D call. Trimming shortened V by 6 bases and J by 1 base, and 6 bases separated the two germline ends. This CDR3 region has 12 residues. Germline loops: CDR1 TSWWSYY, CDR2 QGS. The CDR3 coding sequence is TGTGCTCTTGGTACGTTCACCGATAAACTCATCTTT. Protein product: CALGTFTDKLIF.

With regard to this clone: A far larger clone is a single base away, which makes a read error likely. The V gene is TRDV2, the J gene TRDJ3; D might be TRDD3 (5 bases). CDR3 size: 19 residues. CDR1 and CDR2 (germline): GEAIGNYY, EKD. The ends were cut back, 0 bases at V and 2 bases at J, with 16 bases in the middle. The CDR3 DNA follows: TGTGCCTGTGACACCACGGATAAGGGTTTCACCTGGGACACCCGACAGATGTTTTTC. Translation: CACDTTDKGFTWDTRQMFF.

This clone is large by share. The rearrangement uses TRDV2 and TRDJ3, with 9 bases that match TRDD3. V dropped 0 bases and J dropped 1; count of bases not matched to a gene: 6. The CDR3 contains 19 residues. From germline, CDR1 is GEAIGNYY and CDR2 EKD. This CDR3 reads CACDTLLGDTSWDTRQMFF. The CDR3 DNA reads as TGTGCCTGTGACACCTTACTGGGGGACACTTCCTGGGACACCCGACAGATGTTTTTC.

Relative to its sample, this clone is large. V gene TRDV1 combines with J gene TRDJ1; 12 bases match TRDD3. This CDR3 is built from 19 residues. The V gene end was trimmed by 3 bases and the J gene end by 4 bases; junction bases not matched to a gene: 15. Germline V gives CDR1 TSWWSYY, CDR2 QGS. The CDR3 DNA follows: TGTGCTCTTGGGGACCCATTCCCCAACTGGGGGATACAGAACGATAAACTCATCTTT. It yields the protein CALGDPFPNWGIQNDKLIF.

The chain has TRAV38-2/DV8 and TRDJ1; 8 bases agree with TRDD3. Germline CDR1 reads TSESDYY; CDR2 reads QEAYKQQN. This CDR3 spans 23 amino acids. Germline trimming cut 3 bases from V and 0 bases from J; bases unmatched to any gene: 28. CDR3 DNA: TGTGCTTATAGGAACAATCACACATATATCCGAGCTGGGGGACACGAGTACACCGATAAACTCATCTTT. Protein product: CAYRNNHTYIRAGGHEYTDKLIF.

Concerning this clone: Just one base apart from a much larger clone, this may be a read error. The chain carries TRDV2 and TRDJ3, with TRDD3 matching 9 bases. The CDR3 is 22 amino acids. Germline assignment: CDR1 GEAIGNYY and CDR2 EKD. The V gene end was trimmed by 3 bases and the J gene end by 1 base; junction bases not matched to a gene: 18. For the CDR3, the DNA is TGTGCCTGTGACGCCGGGGACCTCATCGACTGGGGGAGGTCCTGGGACACCCGACAGATGTTTTTC. This gives the protein CACDAGDLIDWGRSWDTRQMFF.

As concerns this clone: One base away lies a much larger clone, so this may be a sequencing read error. V is TRDV1 and J is TRDJ1, with TRDD3 matching 7 bases. V gave up 1 base and J gave up 7 bases; unmatched junction bases: 18. This CDR3 comprises 18 residues. Germline CDR1 and CDR2: TSWWSYY and QGS. CDR3 region: CALGEQVPVLDTRRKLIF. CDR3 in DNA: TGTGCTCTTGGGGAACAGGTGCCGGTGCTGGATACGCGACGTAAACTCATCTTT.

Comment on this clone: This may be a read error: a much more frequent sequence differs by one nucleotide. The genes are TRDV1 and TRDJ1; 9 bases line up with TRDD3. The V and J ends lost 2 bases and 0 bases, in that order; junction bases with no gene match: 31. The germline V gene encodes CDR1 TSWWSYY and CDR2 QGS. CDR3 length: 25 residues. CDR3 nucleotide sequence: TGTGCTCTTGGGGAAAGGTCGATCCGTAGTTACATGCCCTCTTACTGGGGGAGAGACACCGATAAACTCATCTTT. Translation gives CALGERSIRSYMPSYWGRDTDKLIF.

This clone is deemed hyperexpanded. Other nucleotide sequences from this sample produce the same CDR3. This chain uses TRDV1 with TRDJ1; 7 bases are shared with TRDD3. The V and J ends lost 4 bases and 2 bases, in that order; junction bases with no gene match: 16. The CDR3 extends over 18 amino acids. Germline V lookup: CDR1 TSWWSYY, CDR2 QGS. CDR3 in amino acids: CALGGLTVPGDWTDKLIF. As DNA, the CDR3 is TGTGCTCTTGGGGGCTTGACCGTACCGGGGGATTGGACCGATAAACTCATCTTT.